The 21 T cell receptor beta chains below come from one sample, sequenced in a study of T cell responses to AZD1222 COVID-19 vaccine. Generated by immunoSEQ multiplex PCR, the TCRdb table keeps only in-frame clones and is missing some. The data contain about 150,000 clones, around nine tenths of them singletons. Source: peripheral blood, taken on day 0 of AZD1222 vaccination. The receptors here all came from an adult in good health.

This chain connects TRBV9 to TRBJ1-6, with D unresolved. Germline CDR1 is SGDLS and CDR2 is YYNGEE. V shed 2 bases and J shed 8 bases, with 11 bases lying between them. The CDR3 loop spans 14 amino acids. The chain's CDR3 is CASSVQAADSPLHF. CDR3 bases: TGTGCCAGCAGCGTCCAGGCAGCTGATTCACCCCTCCACTTT.

The chain carries TRBV7-2 and TRBJ2-3; 8 nucleotides agree with TRBD2. Per germline, CDR1 SGHTA and CDR2 FQGNSA. The trim removed 6 bases at V and 5 bases at J, leaving 10 bases unmatched. This CDR3 has 15 residues. CDR3 sequence reads: CASSLGLAHGDTQYF. The CDR3 DNA follows: TGTGCCAGCAGTCTCGGACTAGCCCATGGAGATACGCAGTATTTT.

The V and J genes are TRBV5-4 and TRBJ2-5; no reliable D call. Deletions cut 3 bases from V and 5 bases from J, with 11 bases between. From germline, CDR1 is SGHNT and CDR2 YYREEE (reference sequence). The CDR3 runs 13 residues. The CDR3 here is CASSSTLGETQYF. CDR3 nucleotides: TGTGCCAGCAGCTCCACTCTGGGGGAGACCCAGTACTTC. The full variable domain, with the rest looked up from reference TRBV5-4 and TRBJ2-5, is ETGVTQSPTHLIKTRGQQVTLRCSSQSGHNTVSWYQQALGQGPQFIFQYYREEENGRGNFPPRFSGLQFPNYSSELNVNALELDDSALYLCASSSTLGETQYFGPGTRLLVL.

The J gene is TRBJ1-1, the V gene TRBV5-1, with unresolved D. CDR3 size: 12 residues. Between the trimmed V and J ends, which lost 2 bases and 2 bases, there was a span of 4 bases. In germline, CDR1 is SGHRS, CDR2 YFSETQ. Here the CDR3 DNA reads TGCGCCAGCAGCTTTAGTAACACTGAAGCTTTCTTT. It is translated as CASSFSNTEAFF.

The chain carries TRBV4-2 and TRBJ2-7; 7 bases line up with TRBD2. Germline V lookup: CDR1 LGHNA, CDR2 YNFKEQ. V lost 0 bases, J lost 0 bases, and 5 bases stayed unmatched. The CDR3 sequence is 16 residues long. The CDR3 protein is CASSQESGAVSYEQYF. The CDR3 DNA follows: TGTGCCAGCAGCCAAGAGAGCGGGGCTGTCTCCTACGAGCAGTACTTC.

The chain joins TRBV7-2 to TRBJ2-3; TRBD2 aligns across 7 bases. Trimming took 5 bases from V and 2 from J; bases not matched to a gene: 7. The CDR3 consists of 15 residues. Germline loops: CDR1 SGHTA, CDR2 FQGNSA. The CDR3 region is CASSPTGGDTDTQYF. DNA of the CDR3: TGTGCCAGCAGCCCCACGGGGGGAGACACAGATACGCAGTATTTT.

The gene calls are TRBV7-2 and TRBJ2-7; D is tentatively TRBD1 or TRBD2 (5 bases each). CDR3 length: 16 amino acids. CDR1 is SGHTA and CDR2 is FQGNSA in the germline V gene. Trimming shortened V by 2 bases and J by 3 bases, and 17 bases separated the two germline ends. The chain's CDR3 is CASSLRRGVGVYEQYF. The DNA of the CDR3 is TGTGCCAGCAGCTTACGTAGGGGAGTGGGGGTCTACGAGCAGTACTTC.

V gene TRBV6-2 or TRBV6-3 combines with J gene TRBJ1-2; 8 bases agree with TRBD1. The CDR3 extends over 17 amino acids. Germline V gene lookup returns CDR1 MNHEY and CDR2 SVGEGT. The junction had 21 bases not matched to a gene; V was cut back by 6 bases and J by 9 bases. CDR3 region: CASSPLSVKPGQASYTF. As DNA, the CDR3 is TGTGCCAGCAGCCCCCTGTCGGTTAAACCGGGACAGGCGAGCTACACCTTC.

This chain joins TRBV18 and TRBJ2-5; D not certain. The CDR3 covers 12 residues. V shed 6 bases and J shed 0 bases, with 5 bases lying between them. The germline V gene has CDR1 KGHSH and CDR2 LQKENI. CDR3 DNA sequence: TGTGCCAGCTCTCGGTACCAAGAGACCCAGTACTTC. It is translated as CASSRYQETQYF.

This clone showed up just once. The rearrangement uses TRBV6-2 or TRBV6-3 and TRBJ2-1, with TRBD2 matching over 7 bases. CDR3 length: 13 amino acids. Germline V CDR1 and CDR2: MNHEY, SVGEGT. J lost 12 bases, V lost 4 bases, and 9 bases had no gene match. CDR3 loop: CASSSYQRGGQFF. The CDR3 DNA is TGTGCCAGCAGTTCCTATCAGCGGGGAGGGCAGTTCTTC.

The chain has TRBV12-3 or TRBV12-4 and TRBJ2-1; possible D gene TRBD2, 6 bases. Deletions cut 3 bases from V and 7 bases from J, with 10 bases between. The CDR3 has 13 amino acids. The chain's CDR3 is CASSLEGRNEQFF. CDR3 DNA: TGTGCCAGCAGTTTGGAGGGCCGGAATGAGCAGTTCTTC.

This chain connects TRBV7-9 to TRBJ2-5, with D maybe TRBD1 (5 bases). Trimming took 5 bases from V and 5 from J, leaving 21 bases between them. CDR3 length: 16 residues. The germline gives CDR1 SEHNR, CDR2 FQNEAQ (reference sequence). The CDR3 loop is CASSPPSNSHRETQYF. CDR3 nucleotide sequence: TGTGCCAGCAGCCCCCCATCGAACAGCCACAGGGAGACCCAGTACTTC.

The chain links TRBV21-1 to TRBJ2-7; no DNA check was done on the table's D call, TRBD1. TRBV21-1 has pseudogene status. The CDR3 covers 17 residues. The CDR3 here is CASSLSLGQGIGYEQYF. In DNA, the CDR3 is TGTGCCAGCAGCTTAAGCTTAGGACAGGGCATCGGCTACGAGCAGTACTTC.

The genes are TRBV4-2 and TRBJ2-3; TRBD1 is a possible D gene (6 bases). The V gene's germline CDR1 is LGHNA and CDR2 YNFKEQ. V dropped 4 bases and J dropped 4 bases, with 18 bases sitting between them. CDR3 length equals 16 residues. The CDR3 reads CASSLNQGKGADTQYF. For the CDR3, the DNA is TGTGCCAGCAGCCTAAACCAGGGGAAAGGGGCAGATACGCAGTATTTT.

The chain links TRBV18 to TRBJ2-7; D not resolved. Trimming shortened V by 3 bases and J by 0 bases, and 6 bases separated the two germline ends. The germline V gene encodes CDR1 KGHSH and CDR2 LQKENI. The CDR3 runs to 13 residues. CDR3 sequence: CASSPPSSYEQYF. The CDR3 nucleotides are TGTGCCAGCTCACCTCCGAGCTCCTACGAGCAGTACTTC.

This chain joins TRBV27 and TRBJ2-7; D is undetermined. Trimming stripped 4 bases from V and 2 bases from J, with 9 bases between. Germline V gene sequence: CDR1 MNHEY, CDR2 SMNVEV (reference sequence). CDR3 length equals 13 residues. This chain's CDR3 is CASSSTPTYEQYF. Here the CDR3 DNA reads TGTGCCAGCAGTTCCACCCCCACCTACGAGCAGTACTTC.

The chain carries TRBV5-4 and TRBJ1-4, with 9 bases that match TRBD1. The CDR3 is 14 residues long. J was trimmed by 8 bases and V by 5 bases; bases with no gene match: 7. The germline V gene encodes CDR1 SGHNT and CDR2 YYREEE (reference sequence). As DNA, the CDR3 is TGTGCCAGCAGGGCAGACAGGGGGAGCGAAAAACTGTTTTTT. Translated: CASRADRGSEKLFF.

The chain has TRBV11-1 and TRBJ2-7, with 8 nucleotides matching TRBD1. Trimming at V came to 6 bases and at J to 6 bases, leaving 10 bases not matched to a gene. Germline CDR1 and CDR2: SGHAT and FQDESV (reference sequence). This CDR3 contains 14 residues. CDR3: CASRNTGQASEQYF. In DNA, the CDR3 is TGTGCCAGCAGAAATACGGGACAGGCATCCGAGCAGTACTTC.

The chain couples TRBV29-1 to TRBJ2-3; D unclear. V lost 4 bases to trimming and J lost 0 bases, with 5 bases between them. This CDR3 spans 12 amino acids. The germline CDR1 and CDR2 sequences are SQVTM and ANQGSEA. As DNA, the CDR3 is TGCAGCGTTGTGGTCAGCACAGATACGCAGTATTTT. Translation: CSVVVSTDTQYF.

The sample holds a few counts of this clone. The genes are TRBV4-2 and TRBJ1-2; D may be TRBD1 (5 bases). CDR3 length: 16 amino acids. The V gene lost 0 bases and the J gene lost 7 bases, with 18 bases spanning the gap. Germline V CDR1 and CDR2: LGHNA, YNFKEQ. The CDR3 here is CASSQDVSGGAGGYTF. CDR3 DNA: TGTGCCAGCAGCCAAGATGTGTCCGGGGGAGCGGGTGGCTACACCTTC.

The V call is TRBV2, the J call TRBJ2-1, with a possible D match to TRBD2 (5 bases). This CDR3 contains 13 residues. The V gene's germline CDR1 is SNHLY and CDR2 FYNNEI. The V end was cut by 4 bases, the J end by 9 bases, with 13 bases between. CDR3 region: CASSVGSRVEQFF. CDR3 DNA: TGTGCCAGCAGTGTGGGGAGCCGGGTTGAGCAGTTCTTC.